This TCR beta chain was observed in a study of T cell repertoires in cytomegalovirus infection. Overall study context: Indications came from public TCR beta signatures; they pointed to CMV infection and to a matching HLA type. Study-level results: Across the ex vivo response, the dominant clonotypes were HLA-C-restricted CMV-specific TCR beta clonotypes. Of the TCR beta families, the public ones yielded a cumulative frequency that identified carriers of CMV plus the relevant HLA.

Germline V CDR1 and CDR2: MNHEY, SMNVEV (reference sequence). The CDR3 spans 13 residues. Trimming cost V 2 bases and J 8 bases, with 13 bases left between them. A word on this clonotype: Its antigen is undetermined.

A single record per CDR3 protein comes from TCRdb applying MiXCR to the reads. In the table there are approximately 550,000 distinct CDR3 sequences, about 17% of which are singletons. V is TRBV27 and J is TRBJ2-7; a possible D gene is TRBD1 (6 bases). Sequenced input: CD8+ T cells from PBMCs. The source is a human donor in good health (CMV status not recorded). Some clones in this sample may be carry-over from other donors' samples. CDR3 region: CASSLAGDIKQYF. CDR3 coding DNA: TGTGCCAGCAGTTTAGCTGGGGACATAAAGCAGTACTTC.